This TCR beta chain was captured by sequencing in a study of blood T cell repertoires in COVID-19. Study context: Donors in Cohort 3 counted as recovered after two negative PCRs, clearance, or symptom resolution.

Sequenced by immunoSEQ multiplex PCR; TCRdb stores in-frame clones only, minus some. Of about 230,000 clones listed, 86% are singletons. V dropped 3 bases and J dropped 0 bases, with 15 bases sitting between them. This CDR3 spans 17 amino acids. The germline V gene encodes CDR1 SGDLS and CDR2 YYNGEE. Across about two dozen US areas, participants ranged in age from roughly 18 to 95 years. Participants had their cohort set by participant-reported clinical history. The rearrangement links TRBV9 to TRBJ2-2; D might be TRBD1 (6 bases). Sequenced sample: PBMCs or T cells enriched from blood (not recorded which). The sequence was obtained from a woman between 45 and 60 years old in a cohort exposed to, infected with or recovered from COVID-19 (not recorded which). The CDR3 nucleotides read TGTGCCAGCAGCGGGGGACAATTACTAACGAACACCGGGGAGCTGTTTTTT. Residues: CASSGGQLLTNTGELFF. Based on the CDR3 plus reference TRBV9 and TRBJ2-2, the full variable domain is DSGVTQTPKHLITATGQRVTLRCSPRSGDLSVYWYQQSLDQGLQFLIQYYNGEERAKGNILERFSAQQFPDLHSELNLSSLELGDSALYFCASSGGQLLTNTGELFFGEGSRLTVL.